A selection of T cell receptor beta chains follows, all from one sample in a study of blood T cell repertoires in COVID-19. Sequenced by immunoSEQ multiplex PCR; TCRdb stores in-frame clones only, minus some. The table has more than 110,000 clones, roughly 85% seen once. The sequenced sample was peripheral blood. These receptors all come from a man aged 55 to 70 with acute or convalescent COVID-19. CDR3s include the opening cysteine and the closing phenylalanine or tryptophan. The D gene is left open where the match is weak. Size tells how often a clone was seen (once, few, many) or the class of an expanded clone, and some rows leave it out.

abundance	j_gene	v_gene	d_gene	CDR3aa	CDR3nt
NA	TRBJ1-3	TRBV15	NA	CATSRGPGRVSSGNTIYF	TGTGCCACCAGCAGAGGACCCGGTCGGGTCTCCTCTGGAAACACCATATATTTT
NA	TRBJ2-1	TRBV5-1	TRBD2	CASSLDTSGVGEQFF	TGCGCCAGCAGCTTGGATACTAGCGGAGTCGGAGAGCAGTTCTTC
NA	TRBJ2-2	TRBV5-6	TRBD1	CASSPIQGMAGELFF	TGTGCCAGCAGCCCTATACAGGGGATGGCCGGGGAGCTGTTTTTT
many	TRBJ1-6	TRBV9	TRBD1	CASSEGTGSNSPLHF	TGTGCCAGCAGCGAAGGGACAGGGTCTAATTCACCCCTCCACTTT
NA	TRBJ2-1	TRBV19	TRBD1	CASRGDSGNEQFF	TGTGCCAGTAGGGGGGACAGTGGCAATGAGCAGTTCTTC
few	TRBJ2-7	TRBV19	NA	CASSIKEGAYEQYF	TGTGCCAGTAGTATAAAAGAGGGGGCCTACGAGCAGTACTTC
NA	TRBJ1-6	TRBV6-5	NA	CASSYVEGGRSPLHF	TGTGCCAGCAGTTACGTAGAGGGAGGGCGTTCACCCCTCCACTTT
NA	TRBJ2-7	TRBV4-2	NA	CASSQEDGINYEQYF	TGTGCCAGCAGCCAAGAGGACGGGATAAACTACGAGCAGTACTTC
NA	TRBJ2-5	TRBV3-1/TRBV3-2	NA	CASSQGNQETQYF	TGTGCCAGCAGCCAGGGCAACCAAGAGACCCAGTACTTC
NA	TRBJ2-1	TRBV28	NA	CASTPGGPGNEQFF	TGTGCCAGCACCCCAGGAGGGCCGGGTAATGAGCAGTTCTTC
NA	TRBJ1-1	TRBV11-2	NA	CASSLVWGAEAFF	TGTGCCAGCAGCTTAGTATGGGGGGCTGAAGCTTTCTTT
NA	TRBJ1-6	TRBV6-5	NA	CASSPGVWYNSPLHF	TGTGCCAGCAGCCCAGGGGTCTGGTATAATTCACCCCTCCACTTT
NA	TRBJ1-5	TRBV6-2/TRBV6-3	TRBD1	CASSYSFGVGQGNNQPQHF	TGTGCCAGCAGTTACTCGTTTGGTGTGGGACAGGGCAATAATCAGCCCCAGCATTTT
many	TRBJ2-5	TRBV19	TRBD2	CASSTGLPQETQYF	TGTGCCAGTAGTACGGGACTACCACAAGAGACCCAGTACTTC
NA	TRBJ1-5	TRBV7-2	NA	CASSSTGLGNQPQHF	TGTGCCAGCAGCTCCACCGGACTGGGCAATCAGCCCCAGCATTTT
few	TRBJ1-1	TRBV7-9	NA	CASSLRGTEAFF	TGTGCCAGCAGCTTAAGGGGGACTGAAGCTTTCTTT
NA	TRBJ1-1	TRBV5-1	NA	CASSSGADAEAFF	TGCGCCAGCAGCTCCGGAGCGGACGCTGAAGCTTTCTTT
NA	TRBJ1-5	TRBV18	NA	CASSPGQNSNQPQHF	TGTGCCAGCTCACCTGGACAGAATAGCAATCAGCCCCAGCATTTT
NA	TRBJ2-5	TRBV11-2	NA	CASSFVIGAQETQYF	TGTGCCAGCAGCTTCGTTATTGGGGCGCAAGAGACCCAGTACTTC
NA	TRBJ1-5	TRBV4-3	TRBD1	CASSQGQVNQPQHF	TGCGCCAGCAGCCAGGGACAGGTGAATCAGCCCCAGCATTTT
NA	TRBJ2-3	TRBV7-9	NA	CASSFATAGTDTQYF	TGTGCCAGCAGCTTCGCGACGGCCGGGACAGATACGCAGTATTTT
NA	TRBJ2-1	TRBV15	TRBD2	CATSRGTSDYNEQFF	TGTGCCACCAGCAGGGGGACTAGCGACTACAATGAGCAGTTCTTC
NA	TRBJ2-7	TRBV9	TRBD1	CASSVDPGTASPIYEQYF	TGTGCCAGCAGCGTAGACCCCGGGACAGCCTCTCCGATCTACGAGCAGTACTTC
NA	TRBJ1-4	TRBV27	NA	CASSDSGPGREKLFF	TGTGCCAGCAGTGATTCGGGCCCGGGGAGAGAAAAACTGTTTTTT
once	TRBJ2-1	TRBV6-6	TRBD2	CASIAGGGNPFF	TGTGCCAGCATAGCGGGAGGGGGGAATCCGTTCTTC
few	TRBJ1-5	TRBV18	TRBD1	CASSPDDRAQHF	TGTGCCAGCTCACCCGATGACAGGGCCCAGCATTTT
once	TRBJ1-1	TRBV6-5	NA	CASSYSLGRGNTEAFF	TGTGCCAGCAGTTACTCGTTGGGCAGGGGGAACACTGAAGCTTTCTTT
NA	TRBJ2-1	TRBV7-2	NA	CASRRTAGYDEQFF	TGTGCCAGCAGGCGGACAGCGGGGTACGATGAGCAGTTCTTC
NA	TRBJ2-7	TRBV11-2	NA	CASSLPRQDEQYF	TGTGCCAGCAGCCTTCCCCGTCAGGACGAGCAGTACTTC
NA	TRBJ2-5	TRBV9	NA	CASSPGGSTNIQETQYF	TGTGCCAGCAGCCCCGGGGGAAGCACAAACATACAAGAGACCCAGTACTTC
NA	TRBJ2-7	TRBV5-5	NA	CASSLTVYEQYF	TGTGCCAGCAGCTTGACAGTCTACGAGCAGTACTTC
NA	TRBJ1-1	TRBV7-2	TRBD1	CASSKTTGWGTEAFF	TGTGCCAGCAGCAAAACGACAGGGTGGGGCACTGAAGCTTTCTTT
NA	TRBJ2-7	TRBV6-2/TRBV6-3	TRBD1	CASSDGTGTILSSYEQYF	TGTGCCAGCAGCGACGGGACAGGGACTATTTTGAGCTCCTACGAGCAGTACTTC
NA	TRBJ2-2	TRBV6-6	TRBD1	CASSRTGGLTGELFF	TGTGCCAGCAGCAGGACAGGTGGCCTCACCGGGGAGCTGTTTTTT
NA	TRBJ2-6	TRBV6-5	NA	CASRQTGAGANVLTF	TGTGCCAGCAGGCAGACAGGTGCTGGGGCCAACGTCCTGACTTTC
NA	TRBJ1-3	TRBV14	NA	CASSLSVSGNTIYF	TGTGCCAGCAGCCTGTCGGTCTCTGGAAACACCATATATTTT
NA	TRBJ2-3	TRBV2	NA	CASSRVSTDTQYF	TGTGCCAGCTCCCGGGTGAGCACAGATACGCAGTATTTT
NA	TRBJ1-3	TRBV27	NA	CASSFGAGFSGNTIYF	TGTGCCAGCAGTTTTGGGGCAGGCTTCTCTGGAAACACCATATATTTT
NA	TRBJ1-5	TRBV2	NA	CASTASGQPQHF	TGTGCCAGCACGGCCAGCGGGCAGCCCCAGCATTTT
many	TRBJ1-6	TRBV7-2	NA	CASSLARINSPLHF	TGTGCCAGCAGCTTAGCCAGGATTAATTCACCCCTCCACTTT
NA	TRBJ2-7	TRBV28	NA	CASSFAPTQTYEQYF	TGTGCCAGCAGTTTTGCACCGACTCAAACATACGAGCAGTACTTC
NA	TRBJ1-2	TRBV5-6	TRBD1	CASSLPTGANYGYTF	TGTGCCAGCAGCTTGCCGACAGGGGCTAACTATGGCTACACCTTC
NA	TRBJ1-3	TRBV6-1	TRBD1	CASSEWDRGSGNTIYF	TGTGCCAGCAGTGAATGGGACAGAGGGTCTGGAAACACCATATATTTT
NA	TRBJ2-2	TRBV5-1	TRBD1	CASSLQGTGELFF	TGCGCCAGCAGCTTACAGGGGACCGGGGAGCTGTTTTTT
NA	TRBJ2-5	TRBV10-3	NA	CAISEDSWETQYF	TGTGCCATCAGTGAAGACAGTTGGGAGACCCAGTACTTC
NA	TRBJ1-2	TRBV7-9	TRBD1	CASSLSQGITYGYTF	TGTGCCAGCAGCTTATCACAGGGGATAACCTATGGCTACACCTTC
NA	TRBJ1-5	TRBV2	NA	CASTLEGTQHF	TGTGCCAGCACCCTAGAGGGTACCCAGCATTTT
NA	TRBJ1-3	TRBV19	NA	CASKRSGTAGNTIYF	TGTGCCAGTAAGAGAAGCGGGACGGCTGGCAACACCATATATTTT
NA	TRBJ1-2	TRBV5-4	TRBD1	CASSLDTGGPYGYTF	TGTGCCAGCAGCTTGGATACAGGGGGCCCCTATGGCTACACCTTC
NA	TRBJ1-5	TRBV29-1	NA	CSVGQNNQPQHF	TGCAGCGTCGGACAGAATAATCAGCCCCAGCATTTT
few	TRBJ2-5	TRBV29-1	NA	CSVAESRGETQYF	TGCAGCGTTGCAGAATCAAGGGGAGAGACCCAGTACTTC
NA	TRBJ1-2	TRBV14	NA	CASSPQGPGGYTF	TGTGCCAGCAGCCCCCAGGGGCCAGGCGGCTACACCTTC
NA	TRBJ2-1	TRBV6-6	TRBD2	CASSRLAGGSHNEQFF	TGTGCCAGCAGCCGGTTAGCGGGAGGGAGCCACAATGAGCAGTTCTTC
NA	TRBJ1-4	TRBV28	TRBD1	CATGGFSKLFF	TGTGCCACAGGGGGTTTTAGTAAACTGTTTTTT
NA	TRBJ2-3	TRBV24-1	TRBD2	CATSDPGTSGHTDTQYF	TGTGCCACCAGTGACCCCGGGACTAGCGGGCACACAGATACGCAGTATTTT
many	TRBJ2-7	TRBV29-1	NA	CSVLQTAYEQYF	TGCAGCGTTTTACAGACAGCCTACGAGCAGTACTTC
NA	TRBJ2-6	TRBV28	NA	CASLGGPTGANVLTF	TGTGCCAGCTTAGGGGGTCCGACTGGGGCCAACGTCCTGACTTTC
NA	TRBJ1-1	TRBV2	TRBD1	CASTGQGNTEAFF	TGTGCCAGCACCGGACAGGGAAACACTGAAGCTTTCTTT